The 19 T cell receptor beta chains reported below all come from one sample, sequenced in a study of response to subunit inactivated influenza vaccine. TCRdb recomputed calls from the RT-PCR reads with MiXCR, one row per CDR3 protein. The sample has around 570,000 distinct CDR3 sequences, about 10% seen once. The sample was also linked to a second study, of T cells expressing NK-cell markers. That study adds: TCR beta cDNA was generated via 5'RACE template switching incorporating UMIs.

The sample was PBMCs from blood, taken on the day of vaccination. The source of these receptors is a middle-aged man who received an inactivated influenza vaccine.

This clonotype has only a few counts. This chain links TRBV20-1 with TRBJ2-3; D remains unclear. This CDR3 is 11 amino acids long. CDR1 is DFQATT, CDR2 SNEGSKA, per germline (reference sequence). V lost 6 bases to trimming and J lost 6 bases, with 10 bases between them. The CDR3 here is CSARLVDTQYF. The CDR3 region has the DNA TGCAGTGCCCGGCTCGTGGATACGCAGTATTTT.

The chain joins TRBV5-6 to TRBJ2-1; D not resolved. Per germline, CDR1 SGHDT and CDR2 YYEEEE. The V gene lost 3 bases and the J gene lost 5 bases, with 15 bases spanning the gap. CDR3 length equals 15 residues. The CDR3: CASSWSTDGNNEQFF. For the CDR3, the DNA is TGTGCCAGCAGCTGGTCAACGGACGGAAACAATGAGCAGTTCTTC.

The chain is built from TRBV5-6 and TRBJ2-7; 12 nucleotides align to TRBD2. Germline CDR1 is SGHDT and CDR2 is YYEEEE. The CDR3 has 14 residues. The V and J ends lost 0 bases and 5 bases, in that order; junction bases with no gene match: 0. CDR3 protein: CASSLGTSGNEQYF. The CDR3 DNA follows: TGTGCCAGCAGCTTGGGGACTAGCGGGAACGAGCAGTACTTC.

This clonotype was detected many times. One end of the junction fails to match germline, which may point to a read error. The chain has TRBV5-1 and TRBJ2-7; D unclear. This CDR3 is built from 16 residues. CDR1 is SGHRS and CDR2 is YFSETQ in the germline V gene. This CDR3 reads CASSLVPTVSSNEQYF. The CDR3 nucleotides read TGCGCCAGCAGCTTGGTACCGACCGTGTCCTCCAACGAGCAGTACTTC.

The rearrangement joins TRBV5-5 to TRBJ2-4; D not certain. Germline V gene data show CDR1 as SGHKS and CDR2 as YYEKEE (reference sequence). Trimming took off 3 bases at V and 0 bases at J, with 10 bases between the two ends. The CDR3 contains 15 residues. CDR3 amino acids: CASSYALLAKNIQYF. The CDR3, as DNA: TGTGCCAGCAGCTACGCACTGCTAGCCAAAAACATTCAGTACTTC.

J is TRBJ2-7 and V is TRBV7-2; the D gene is possibly TRBD1 (6 bases). The CDR3 extends over 15 amino acids. In germline, CDR1 is SGHTA, CDR2 FQGNSA. Trimming stripped 5 bases from V and 3 bases from J, with 17 bases between. The CDR3 region has the DNA TGTGCCAGCAGCACCCGGACAGCAGCCGTCTACGAGCAGTACTTC. Amino acid sequence: CASSTRTAAVYEQYF. Full variable domain (rest looked up from reference TRBV7-2 and TRBJ2-7): GAGVSQSPSNKVTEKGKDVELRCDPISGHTALYWYRQSLGQGLEFLIYFQGNSAPDKSGLPSDRFSAERTGGSVSTLTIQRTQQEDSAVYLCASSTRTAAVYEQYFGPGTRLTVT.

V and J are TRBV30 and TRBJ2-1; 8 nucleotides line up with TRBD1. V lost 5 bases, J lost 9 bases, and 12 bases stayed unmatched. This CDR3 contains 14 residues. Germline V gene lookup returns CDR1 GTSNPN and CDR2 SVGIG (reference sequence). For the CDR3, the DNA is TGTGCCTGGGCGACCAGGACAGGGATACTTGAGCAGTTCTTC. Translation: CAWATRTGILEQFF.

The chain uses TRBV20-1 and TRBJ2-7, with TRBD2 identical over 10 bases. This CDR3 region has 14 residues. Trimming removed 5 bases from V and 5 bases from J; junction bases left unmatched: 9. The germline V gene encodes CDR1 DFQATT and CDR2 SNEGSKA (reference sequence). CDR3 nucleotides: TGCAGTGCTCACCCGGGACTAGCGAGGGACGAGCAGTACTTC. Encoded protein: CSAHPGLARDEQYF.

This clonotype was seen more than once but under ten times. The chain has TRBV5-1 and TRBJ2-7, with D tentatively TRBD1 or TRBD2 (6 bases each). CDR1 is SGHRS, CDR2 YFSETQ, per germline. Trimming left V 5 bases short and J 1 base short, with 19 bases between. The CDR3 spans 16 residues. In DNA form, the CDR3 reads TGCGCCAGCAGTTTGACGGGGGCAGGCCATTCCTACGAGCAGTACTTC. This translates into CASSLTGAGHSYEQYF.

This clonotype came up a few times. The V call is TRBV12-3 or TRBV12-4, the J call TRBJ2-2; 7 bases match TRBD2. The CDR3 extends over 15 amino acids. The V and J ends lost 5 bases and 4 bases, in that order; junction bases with no gene match: 7. CDR3 sequence reads: CASSTGGRGTGELFF. The CDR3 DNA reads TGTGCCAGCAGTACGGGAGGCCGGGGCACCGGGGAGCTGTTTTTT.

The chain carries TRBV6-1 and TRBJ2-2, with D unresolved. Germline CDR1 reads MNHNS; CDR2 reads SASEGT. Trimming took off 1 base at V and 2 bases at J, with 8 bases between the two ends. The CDR3 is 15 amino acids. Written as DNA, the CDR3 is TGTGCCAGCAGTGAAGGGTCCTTCAACACCGGGGAGCTGTTTTTT. It encodes CASSEGSFNTGELFF.

The table lists this clonotype with a few counts. The rearrangement uses TRBV7-2 and TRBJ2-3; 12 bases line up with TRBD2. After removal of 5 bases from V and 5 bases from J, the junction contained 5 bases not matched to a gene. Germline V gene data show CDR1 as SGHTA and CDR2 as FQGNSA. This CDR3 contains 15 residues. This CDR3 is CASSLLAGGRDTQYF. CDR3 nucleotide sequence: TGTGCCAGCAGCCTTCTAGCGGGAGGGAGAGATACGCAGTATTTT.

This clonotype was seen a handful of times. This chain links TRBV3-1 with TRBJ2-1; 7 nucleotides agree with TRBD2. This CDR3 has 14 amino acids. CDR1 is LGHDT, CDR2 YNNKEL, per germline (reference sequence). J was trimmed by 15 bases and V by 2 bases; bases with no gene match: 13. The CDR3 DNA sequence: TGTGCCAGCAGCCAACTGGCCGGGGGAGGGAGTGCGTTCTTC. This sequence encodes CASSQLAGGGSAFF.

The CDR3 here is CASSDWGGTYEQYF. The CDR3 DNA follows: TGTGCCAGCAGTGATTGGGGGGGAACTTACGAGCAGTACTTC. The chain joins TRBV25-1 to TRBJ2-7, with 7 bases identical to TRBD2. This CDR3 region has 14 residues. CDR1 is MGHDK and CDR2 is SYGVNS in the germline V gene. V shed 3 bases, J shed 4 bases, and the junction held 6 bases outside the gene matches.

This chain uses TRBV4-2 with TRBJ1-5, with D possibly matching TRBD1 (5 bases). The CDR3 loop spans 16 amino acids. V lost 0 bases and J 4 bases, leaving 13 bases between the germline ends. Germline assignment: CDR1 LGHNA and CDR2 YNFKEQ. The CDR3 protein is CASSQDLGGKNQPQHF. The CDR3 region has the DNA TGTGCCAGCAGCCAAGATCTGGGGGGGAAAAATCAGCCCCAGCATTTT.

This clonotype was counted at least ten times. The chain employs TRBV4-2 and TRBJ2-1; 8 positions match TRBD2. V was clipped by 2 bases and J by 5 bases; unmatched bases: 8. The CDR3 covers 16 residues. Germline values: CDR1 LGHNA, CDR2 YNFKEQ. CDR3 in DNA: TGTGCCAGCAGCCAAATGGGGTTAGCGGGGAACAATGAGCAGTTCTTC. It codes for CASSQMGLAGNNEQFF.

This clonotype has ten or more counts. This chain links TRBV27 with TRBJ2-4; no clear D gene. The CDR3 runs 16 residues. CDR1 is MNHEY and CDR2 is SMNVEV in the germline V gene (reference sequence). Trimming cost V 3 bases and J 0 bases, with 12 bases left between them. CDR3: CASSFTAFLAKNIQYF. In DNA, the CDR3 is TGTGCCAGCAGTTTTACAGCCTTCCTAGCCAAAAACATTCAGTACTTC.

The rearrangement uses TRBV5-1 and TRBJ2-3; D call uncertain. The V end was cut by 1 base, the J end by 3 bases, with 9 bases between. Germline V gene sequence: CDR1 SGHRS, CDR2 YFSETQ. The CDR3 loop spans 14 amino acids. The CDR3 coding sequence is TGCGCCAGCAGCTTGCGGGTGAATACAGATACGCAGTATTTT. It translates to CASSLRVNTDTQYF.

Only one count was recorded for this clonotype. The chain links TRBV11-2 to TRBJ1-2; D not certain. Germline assignment: CDR1 SGHAT and CDR2 FQNNGV. The CDR3 loop spans 14 amino acids. V lost 0 bases, J lost 4 bases, and 9 bases lay in between. The CDR3 coding sequence is TGTGCCAGCAGCTTAGACCCCGCATCCTATGGCTACACCTTC. It codes for CASSLDPASYGYTF. The full variable domain, with the rest looked up from reference TRBV11-2 and TRBJ1-2, is EAGVAQSPRYKIIEKRQSVAFWCNPISGHATLYWYQQILGQGPKLLIQFQNNGVVDDSQLPKDRFSAERLKGVDSTLKIQPAKLEDSAVYLCASSLDPASYGYTFGSGTRLTVV.